The clone carrying this TCR beta chain was seen at least ten times. Per germline, CDR1 MNHEY and CDR2 SMNVEV (reference sequence). The CDR3 is 16 amino acids. V was pared by 6 bases and J by 2 bases, with 10 bases of the junction left unmatched. The data are from a study of T-cell reconstitution after alpha-beta-depleted transplantation in children. The authors prepared the TCRbeta library with unique molecular identifiers. MiXCR was run by TCRdb on the PCR reads, yielding one entry per CDR3 protein. The repertoire consists of 190,000 or so distinct CDR3 sequences, with about 6.8% occurring once and the leading ten covering 3% to 3.5%.

This receptor was identified in a human donor who donated a stem cell graft to a child with Wiskott-Aldrich syndrome. The chain is built from TRBV27 and TRBJ1-2, with TRBD1 identical over 9 bases. Specimen: PBMCs from the stem cell graft donor, collected from the stem cell graft. The CDR3 reads CASSPAGQGRNYGYTF. In nucleotides, the CDR3 is TGTGCCAGCAGCCCTGCAGGACAGGGGAGGAACTATGGCTACACCTTC.